The rows below give T cell receptor beta chains drawn from one sample of a study of T cell responses to AZD1222 COVID-19 vaccine. Profiling relied on immunoSEQ multiplex PCR, and the TCRdb table lists in-frame clones only, not all of them. The profile shows approximately 160,000 clones, 90% of them singletons. The sequencing here drew on peripheral blood, taken on day 0 of AZD1222 vaccination. These receptors originate from an adult in good health. CDR3s include the opening cysteine and the closing phenylalanine or tryptophan.

v_gene	CDR3aa
TRBV2	CASRLITTGSEAFF
TRBV2	CASSRGGTQNQPQHF
TRBV19	CASSIERRTEAFF
TRBV4-1	CASSQEGSSYNSPLHF
TRBV5-1	CASSGDNTYEQYF
TRBV29-1	CSVPPGQDYEQYF
TRBV5-6	CASSPSEGGTLPYGYTF
TRBV7-8	CASTPPGVGETQYF
TRBV7-6	CASSLGGGFYNEQFF
TRBV5-4	CASSFSLMGEQFF
TRBV7-9	CASSLGGRNTEAFF
TRBV18	CASSPSGQGNSPLHF
TRBV19	CASSIATGTPNTEAFF
TRBV12-3/TRBV12-4	CASSPDPFGYTF
TRBV5-6	CASSHLRQSYGYTF
TRBV7-2	CASSASSTGRSNSPLHF
TRBV7-6	CASSLVGAGVADTQYF
TRBV28	CASSYDRLGRIAKNIQYF
TRBV28	CASSLRWAYGYTF
TRBV7-2	CASSLDLFWPALEQYF
TRBV6-1	CASSEGPQTGGGREQYF
TRBV7-8	CASSFPGGANEKLFF
TRBV2	CASSRTGGLTKYHSPLHF
TRBV9	CASSTGTVSGNTIYF
TRBV2	CASSEPRGGHTGELFF
TRBV2	CAIGGDTQYF
TRBV27	CASRSTGNTEAFF
TRBV4-1	CASSHPDREYNEQFF
TRBV7-9	CASSPGQGDGYTF
TRBV18	CASSPRTGIVNSPLHF
TRBV5-4	CASSSGGSGNTIYF
TRBV7-8	CASSRGSSSNQPQHF
TRBV6-5	CASRLQGPDTQYF
TRBV4-3	CASSQDTFRPTGELFF
TRBV9	CASSVGTGISPLHF
TRBV5-1	CASSFDRNTEAFF
TRBV4-1	CASSLPDRKNSPLHF
TRBV13	CASSLRRASRSFF
TRBV18	CASSPPAQREQFF
TRBV24-1	CATSEAGTGLLGYTF
TRBV10-1	CASSEGTGMNTEAFF
TRBV5-6	CASSLTGNTGELFF
TRBV4-3	CASSQLSPGQLNYGYTF
TRBV5-1	CASSFISPSRTNTEAFF
TRBV4-1	CASSQDPAGTTEAFF
TRBV12-5	CARSKLPGETQYF
TRBV18	CASSPLGQPNQPQHF
TRBV4-1	CASSQVMGANYGYTF
TRBV5-1	CASSLVTPRDYGYTF
TRBV3-1/TRBV3-2	CASSQDDGGTYEQYF
TRBV11-2	CASSLGSGGWEKLFF
TRBV7-9	CASSLLGTTLGGELFF
TRBV11-3	CASSLGAGGTTDTQYF
TRBV5-1	CASSLAHPNTDTQYF
TRBV7-8	CASSFNPGARLSGAEAFF
TRBV27	CASSLGQVNTGQYF
TRBV28	CASSLGDRAYEQYF